The sequence of this T cell receptor (beta chain) was determined in a study of T cell responses to AZD1222 COVID-19 vaccine. Whole-study findings and limits: After the peak T cell response, and only then, were repertoires sampled. The donors showed a predominance of white British ancestry and of females, with possible underestimation of clonal diversity. Seropositive AZD1222 recipients at baseline numbered only five or six.

The table came from immunoSEQ multiplex PCR; TCRdb's copy has only in-frame clones and leaves some out. The repertoire holds 160,000 or so clones, with 75% to 90% as singletons. Points on this clone: Its antigen is unknown.

The sequence derives from an adult who received the AZD1222 COVID-19 vaccine. Sequenced material: peripheral blood, taken 28 days after the second AZD1222 dose.

The CDR3: CASSFLDRNNQPQHF. The CDR3 DNA reads TGTGCCAGCAGTTTCCTCGACAGGAATAATCAGCCCCAGCATTTT. This chain joins TRBV27 and TRBJ1-5, with D perhaps TRBD1 (6 bases). The CDR3 totals 15 residues. Germline values: CDR1 MNHEY, CDR2 SMNVEV (reference sequence). V shed 3 bases and J shed 4 bases, with 13 bases lying between them.